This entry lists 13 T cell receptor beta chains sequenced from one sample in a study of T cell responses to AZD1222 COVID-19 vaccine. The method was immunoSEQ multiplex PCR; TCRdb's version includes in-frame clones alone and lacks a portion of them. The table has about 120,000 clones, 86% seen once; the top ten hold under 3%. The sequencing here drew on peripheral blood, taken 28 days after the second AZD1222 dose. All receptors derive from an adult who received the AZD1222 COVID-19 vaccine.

The CDR3: CASSQEGASNTEAFF. The CDR3 coding sequence is TGCGCCAGCAGCCAAGAGGGAGCCTCGAACACTGAAGCTTTCTTT. This sequence joins TRBV5-1 and TRBJ1-1, with unresolved D. CDR1 is SGHRS, CDR2 YFSETQ, per germline. The CDR3 has 15 amino acids. V was clipped by 4 bases and J by 1 base, with 14 bases between them.

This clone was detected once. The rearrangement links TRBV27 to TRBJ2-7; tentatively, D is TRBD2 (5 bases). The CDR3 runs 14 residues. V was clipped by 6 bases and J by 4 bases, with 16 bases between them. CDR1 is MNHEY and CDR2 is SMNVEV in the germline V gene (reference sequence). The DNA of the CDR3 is TGTGCCAGCAGGGGCACACCGGGGTGGTACGAGCAGTACTTC. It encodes CASRGTPGWYEQYF.

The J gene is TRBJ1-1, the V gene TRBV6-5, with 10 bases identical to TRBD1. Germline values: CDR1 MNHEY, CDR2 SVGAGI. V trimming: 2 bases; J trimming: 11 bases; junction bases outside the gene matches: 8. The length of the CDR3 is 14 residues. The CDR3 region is CASSYDEDRGVAFF. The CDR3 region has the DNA TGTGCCAGCAGTTACGACGAGGACAGGGGGGTTGCTTTCTTT.

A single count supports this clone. Here the CDR3 DNA reads TGTGCCAGCAGCCCACAATTGTGGGACACCAAGACCCAGTACTTC. This gives the protein CASSPQLWDTKTQYF. The chain recombines TRBV2 with TRBJ2-5; the D gene is possibly TRBD1 (6 bases). V was pared by 6 bases and J by 6 bases, with 20 bases between. CDR1 and CDR2 (germline): SNHLY, FYNNEI. This CDR3 contains 15 residues.

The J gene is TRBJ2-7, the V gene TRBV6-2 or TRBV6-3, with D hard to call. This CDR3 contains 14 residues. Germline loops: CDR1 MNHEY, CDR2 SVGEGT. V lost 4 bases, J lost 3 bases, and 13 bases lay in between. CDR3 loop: CASSLSFQFYEQYF. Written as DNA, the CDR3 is TGTGCCAGCAGTTTATCGTTTCAGTTCTACGAGCAGTACTTC.

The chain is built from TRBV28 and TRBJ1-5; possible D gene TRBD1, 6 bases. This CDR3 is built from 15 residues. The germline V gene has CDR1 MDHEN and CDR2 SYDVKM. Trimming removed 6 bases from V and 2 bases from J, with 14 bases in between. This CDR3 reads CASRTQGLGNQPQHF. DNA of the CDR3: TGTGCCAGCAGAACACAGGGTCTCGGCAATCAGCCCCAGCATTTT.

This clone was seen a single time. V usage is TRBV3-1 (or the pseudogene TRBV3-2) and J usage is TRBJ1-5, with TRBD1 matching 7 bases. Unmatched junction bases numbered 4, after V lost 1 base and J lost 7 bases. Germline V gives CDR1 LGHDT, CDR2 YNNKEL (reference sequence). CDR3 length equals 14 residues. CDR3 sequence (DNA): TGTGCCAGCAGCCAAGGACAGGGTAGGCAGCCCCAGCATTTT. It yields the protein CASSQGQGRQPQHF.

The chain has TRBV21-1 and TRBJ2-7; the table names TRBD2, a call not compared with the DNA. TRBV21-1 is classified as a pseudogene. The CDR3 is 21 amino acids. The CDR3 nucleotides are TGTGCCAGCAGCAAAGCGCGGTCCTTATTTTTGCGACTAGGTGACCCCTACGAGCAGTACTTC. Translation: CASSKARSLFLRLGDPYEQYF.

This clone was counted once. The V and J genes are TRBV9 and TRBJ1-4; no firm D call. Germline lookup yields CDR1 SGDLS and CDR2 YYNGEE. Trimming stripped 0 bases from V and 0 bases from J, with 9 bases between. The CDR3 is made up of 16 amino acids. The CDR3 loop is CASSVGRGATNEKLFF. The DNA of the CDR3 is TGTGCCAGCAGCGTAGGCCGGGGTGCAACTAATGAAAAACTGTTTTTT.

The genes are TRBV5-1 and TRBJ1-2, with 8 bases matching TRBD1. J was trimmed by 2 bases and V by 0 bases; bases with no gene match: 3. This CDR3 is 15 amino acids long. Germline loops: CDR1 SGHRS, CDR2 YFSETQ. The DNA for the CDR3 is TGCGCCAGCAGCTTGGAAGGGACAGGCAACTATGGCTACACCTTC. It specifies CASSLEGTGNYGYTF.

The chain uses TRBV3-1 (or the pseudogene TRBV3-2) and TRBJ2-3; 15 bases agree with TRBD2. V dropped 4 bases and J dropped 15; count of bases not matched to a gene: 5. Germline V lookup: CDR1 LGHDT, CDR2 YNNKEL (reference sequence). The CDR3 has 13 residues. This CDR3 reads CASSPRTSGGAYF. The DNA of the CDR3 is TGTGCCAGCAGCCCCCGGACTAGCGGGGGGGCATATTTT.

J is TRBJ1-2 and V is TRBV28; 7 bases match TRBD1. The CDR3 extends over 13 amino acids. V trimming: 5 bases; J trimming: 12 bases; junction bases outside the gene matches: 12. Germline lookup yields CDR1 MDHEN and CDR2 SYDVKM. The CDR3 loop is CASSKPGGRGNTF. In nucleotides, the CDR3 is TGTGCCAGCAGTAAACCAGGGGGGCGCGGGAACACCTTC.

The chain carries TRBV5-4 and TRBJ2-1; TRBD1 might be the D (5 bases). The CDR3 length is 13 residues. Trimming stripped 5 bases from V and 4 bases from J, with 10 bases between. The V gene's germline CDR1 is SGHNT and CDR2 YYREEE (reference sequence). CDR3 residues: CASRTDSYNEQFF. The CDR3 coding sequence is TGTGCCAGCAGAACCGACAGTTACAATGAGCAGTTCTTC.